The 9 T cell receptor beta chains below were found in one sample sequenced in a study of blood T cells in healthy people across ages. A sample-barcoded 5' primer and a J-beta primer mix were used in a second PCR of roughly 7 to 11 cycles. Each CDR3 protein gets one entry after TCRdb re-called the 5' RACE reads with MiXCR. The top ten clones hold 5% to 7% of a sample with about 1.4 million distinct CDR3 sequences, approximately 59% of them seen once. Sequencing was carried out using blood. These receptors came from a young man in good health.

V is TRBV7-8 and J is TRBJ1-2; 7 positions match TRBD1. CDR1 is SGHVS and CDR2 is FQNEAQ in the germline V gene. The CDR3 runs to 14 residues. Germline trimming cut 5 bases from V and 6 bases from J; bases unmatched to any gene: 9. CDR3 region: CASSASRDSNGYTF. CDR3 nucleotides: TGTGCCAGCAGCGCTTCAAGGGACAGTAATGGCTACACCTTC.

The chain links TRBV9 to TRBJ1-1, with unresolved D. Trimming shortened V by 6 bases and J by 5 bases, and 20 bases separated the two germline ends. CDR3 length: 15 amino acids. Germline V gene lookup returns CDR1 SGDLS and CDR2 YYNGEE. CDR3: CASNPDEGVFTEAFF. The CDR3 bases are TGTGCCAGCAACCCGGACGAGGGCGTTTTTACTGAAGCTTTCTTT.

The rearrangement uses TRBV27 and TRBJ2-7; TRBD2 matches 8 bases. The CDR3 sequence is 15 residues long. CDR1 is MNHEY and CDR2 is SMNVEV in the germline V gene (reference sequence). J lost 3 bases, V lost 2 bases, and 6 bases had no gene match. Written as DNA, the CDR3 is TGTGCCAGCAGTTTAAGAGCGGGAGCCCGCTACGAGCAGTACTTC. Encoded protein: CASSLRAGARYEQYF.

The V and J genes are TRBV12-3 or TRBV12-4 and TRBJ2-5, with TRBD2 identical over 9 bases. This CDR3 has 15 residues. V lost 5 bases to trimming and J lost 1 base; unmatched junction nucleotides: 5. The CDR3 DNA is TGTGCCAGCAGTCTCCAACTAGCGGGCCAAGAGACCCAGTACTTC. Protein: CASSLQLAGQETQYF.

This clonotype has a handful of counts. The chain has TRBV29-1 and TRBJ2-1; tentatively, D is TRBD1 (6 bases). There are 13 residues in the CDR3. V was pared by 8 bases and J by 4 bases, with 15 bases between. Germline assignment: CDR1 SQVTM and CDR2 ANQGSEA. The CDR3 nucleotides read TGCAGCTTCCTTAGGACAGATTACAATGAGCAGTTCTTC. It specifies CSFLRTDYNEQFF.

The V call is TRBV5-1, the J call TRBJ1-4, with 7 bases that match TRBD1. The CDR3 covers 14 residues. V shed 2 bases and J 7 bases; nucleotides not matched to a gene: 5. CDR1 SGHRS and CDR2 YFSETQ come from the germline V gene. CDR3: CASSLQGRTEKLFF. DNA of the CDR3: TGCGCCAGCAGCTTACAGGGGAGGACTGAAAAACTGTTTTTT.

The V call is TRBV14, the J call TRBJ1-2; 8 bases line up with TRBD1. The CDR3 loop spans 17 amino acids. Trimming took 2 bases from V and 0 from J; bases not matched to a gene: 8. Germline V gene data show CDR1 as SGHDN and CDR2 as FVKESK. The CDR3 DNA reads TGTGCCAGCAGCCAATCCGGGACAGGCCCAGCTAACTATGGCTACACCTTC. Translated: CASSQSGTGPANYGYTF.

The chain uses TRBV20-1 and TRBJ2-1; TRBD2 matches at 11 bases. In germline, CDR1 is DFQATT, CDR2 SNEGSKA (reference sequence). The J segment lost 4 bases and the V segment lost 0 bases, leaving 11 bases of the junction unmatched. There are 18 residues in the CDR3. The CDR3 loop reads CSARDPTSGTPAYNEQFF. The CDR3 coding sequence is TGCAGTGCTAGAGATCCGACTAGCGGGACCCCGGCGTACAATGAGCAGTTCTTC.

V is TRBV11-2 and J is TRBJ2-4; weak D call: TRBD2 (6 bases). The CDR3 length is 18 residues. Germline V lookup: CDR1 SGHAT, CDR2 FQNNGV. V was pared by 1 base and J by 8 bases, with 24 bases between. The CDR3, as DNA: TGTGCCAGCAGCTTAGGGCACGGAGGGCCATTTGAGTCGGACATTCAGTACTTC. This sequence encodes CASSLGHGGPFESDIQYF. The full variable domain, rest sourced from reference TRBV11-2 and TRBJ2-4, is EAGVAQSPRYKIIEKRQSVAFWCNPISGHATLYWYQQILGQGPKLLIQFQNNGVVDDSQLPKDRFSAERLKGVDSTLKIQPAKLEDSAVYLCASSLGHGGPFESDIQYFGAGTRLSVL.